This T cell receptor beta chain appears in the sequencing data of a study of blood T cell repertoires in COVID-19. Study information: Samples came from the United States, Italy and Spain, spanning acute and convalescent COVID-19.

The V end lost 4 bases, the J end lost 8 bases, and 8 bases lay between the germline ends. CDR1 and CDR2 (germline): MNHEY, SMNVEV (reference sequence). The CDR3 loop spans 12 amino acids. In the study's own analysis: Amplification with reference gene primers provided the estimates of nucleated cell counts. Sequenced by immunoSEQ multiplex PCR; TCRdb stores in-frame clones only, minus some. V and J calls and clone size are given by that table; D and trimming were obtained from the DNA. The repertoire holds approximately 120,000 clones, with around four fifths as singletons. This TCR was sampled from a human donor in a cohort sampled during active COVID-19. The chain carries TRBV27 and TRBJ1-4, with no clear D. The sequencing sample was made of peripheral blood. For the CDR3, the DNA is TGTGCCAGCAGTTATCCGGGAGAAAAACTGTTTTTT. Protein product: CASSYPGEKLFF.